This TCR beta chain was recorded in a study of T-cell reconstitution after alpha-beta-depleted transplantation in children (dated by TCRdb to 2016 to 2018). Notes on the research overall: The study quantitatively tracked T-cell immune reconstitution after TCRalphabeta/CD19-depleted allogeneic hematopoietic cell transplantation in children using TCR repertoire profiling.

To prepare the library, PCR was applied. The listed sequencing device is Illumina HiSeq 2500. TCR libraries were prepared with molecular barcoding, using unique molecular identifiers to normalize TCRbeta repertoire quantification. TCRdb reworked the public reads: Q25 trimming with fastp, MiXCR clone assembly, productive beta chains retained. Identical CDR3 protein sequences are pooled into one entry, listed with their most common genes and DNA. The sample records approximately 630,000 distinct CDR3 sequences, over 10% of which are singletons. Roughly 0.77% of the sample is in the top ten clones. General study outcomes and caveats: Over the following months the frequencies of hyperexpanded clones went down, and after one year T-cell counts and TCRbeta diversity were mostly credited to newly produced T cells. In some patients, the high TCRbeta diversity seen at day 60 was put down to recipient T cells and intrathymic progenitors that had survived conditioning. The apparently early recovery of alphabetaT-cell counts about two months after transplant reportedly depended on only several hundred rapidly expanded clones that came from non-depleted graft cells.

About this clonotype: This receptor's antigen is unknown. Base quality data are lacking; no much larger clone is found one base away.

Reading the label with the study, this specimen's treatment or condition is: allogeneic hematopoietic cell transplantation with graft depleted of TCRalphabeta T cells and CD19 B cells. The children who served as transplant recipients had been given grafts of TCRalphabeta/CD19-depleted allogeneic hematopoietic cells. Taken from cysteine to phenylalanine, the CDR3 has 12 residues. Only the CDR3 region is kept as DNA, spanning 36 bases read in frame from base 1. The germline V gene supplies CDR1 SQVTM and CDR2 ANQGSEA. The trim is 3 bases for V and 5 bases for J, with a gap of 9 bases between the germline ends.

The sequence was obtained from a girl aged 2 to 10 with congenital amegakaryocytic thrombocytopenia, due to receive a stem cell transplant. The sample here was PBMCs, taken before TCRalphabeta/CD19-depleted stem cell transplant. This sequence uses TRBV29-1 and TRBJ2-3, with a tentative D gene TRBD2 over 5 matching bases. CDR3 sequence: CSVETGVDTQYF. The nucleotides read TGCAGCGTTGAGACCGGGGTAGATACGCAGTATTTT.